Included here is one T cell receptor beta chain sequence, with context. Deletions cut 4 bases from V and 5 bases from J, with 11 bases between. CDR1 is GTSNPN, CDR2 SVGIG, per germline (reference sequence). This CDR3 is built from 12 residues. The data stem from a study of blood T cell repertoires in COVID-19. About the research overall: Nucleic acid was either cDNA or gDNA, and it came from T cells, B-cell-depleted T cells, or PBMCs.

Some clones are missing from TCRdb's copy, which holds only in-frame ones; the method was immunoSEQ multiplex PCR. The sample holds 350,000 to 500,000 clones, nearly 90% seen once. The participants were between roughly 18 and 100 years old and came from 24 US areas. Sequenced input: PBMCs or T cells enriched from blood (not recorded which). The rearrangement joins TRBV30 to TRBJ2-5, with a possible D match to TRBD1 (6 bases). The origin of this receptor is a woman between 18 and 29 years old who had been exposed to COVID-19. For the CDR3, the DNA is TGTGCCTGGATCGATAGGGGGGAGACCCAGTACTTC. Its protein is CAWIDRGETQYF.